This entry concerns a single T cell receptor beta chain. Its binding antigen is unknown. Base qualities were left out, and no much larger clone turns up one base away. This record belongs to a study of cytomegalovirus exposure and HLA in healthy donors (dated by TCRdb to the late 2010s). Turning to the overall study: The 500 to 700 repertoires of the first cohort and the 95 to 150 validation repertoires were produced on the same platform, according to a later analysis. The aim of the study was to test whether cataloging public T cell receptors could identify signatures of past pathogen exposure. Along with the approximately 620-subject first cohort, a separate validation cohort of 120 different subjects was used. The study combined high-throughput TCR immunosequencing, statistical association of individual TCRs with disease status, and machine learning to predict cytomegalovirus infection status.

The paper as a whole reports these results and caveats: Subsequent analysis determined that TCRs grouped into clusters in the first cohort also showed a tendency toward co-occurrence across the approximately 120 validation repertoires, and approximately 93% of cluster scores exceeded 0. In both the original and validation cohorts, the classifier was reported to diagnose cytomegalovirus status with high specificity and sensitivity. Across donors, most TCR sequences were observed very rarely, whereas some public TCRs were present in many individuals. In the study, around 160 TCR beta chains were listed as associated with cytomegalovirus. A later analysis had no HLA typing for the validation cohort, so co-occurrence there was scored across all 120 repertoires. A few of the identified cytomegalovirus-associated TCR beta chains were confirmed in vitro to be specific for cytomegalovirus antigens. It was suggested by the authors that the approach could potentially be generalized to other disease states and immunological phenotypes.

The donors belonged to the validation cohort of 120 subjects, which was separate from the approximately 680-subject first cohort. Libraries came from the immunoSEQ multiplex PCR assay. In the original analysis: A statistical classification framework was built for diagnosing cytomegalovirus status from the catalog of TCR beta chain sequences. In TCRdb, the immuneACCESS table is reduced to in-frame sequences with V and J assigned. These tables do not hold every clone; where another copy was compared, an unresolved V gene accounts for under half, and the others remain unexplained. V, J and clone size derive from that table, while D and trimming were established from the DNA sequence. Present in this sample are fewer than 85,000 clones, 96% of which were seen just once. The ten top clones hold 1.3% of the sample. The material sequenced was PBMCs. This receptor was obtained from a woman between 18 and 30 years old in good health and CMV-seronegative.

The sequenced DNA is TGTGCCAGTAGTATACATCGGGTATTGAAGGGGAATCAGCCCCAGCATTTT. This codes for CASSIHRVLKGNQPQHF. In this chain, TRBV19 is recombined with TRBJ1-5, with a tentative D gene TRBD1 over 5 matching bases. V is clipped by 2 bases and J by 4 bases, and the sequence between their germline boundaries is 18 bases long. Counted from cysteine to phenylalanine, this CDR3 has 17 amino acids. Only the CDR3 portion is preserved as DNA: 51 bases, with reading frame beginning at the first base. The germline V gene (reference sequence) provides CDR1 LNHDA and CDR2 SQIVND.